This T cell receptor beta chain was observed in a study of cytomegalovirus exposure and HLA in healthy donors. Whole-study findings and limits: Among CMV-associated TCR beta chains, most appeared HLA-restricted in a later analysis. HLA allele associations emerged for roughly 17,000 TCR beta sequences in a later analysis, at 0.05 false discovery rate. TCR sequences were mostly rare, though some public TCRs occurred in many donors. A link between a missense DCLRE1C variant and TCR beta V- and J-gene trimming emerged from a later analysis.

In the case of this clone: The antigen is undetermined.

Use of 60 Vbeta and 13 Jbeta primers characterized the PCR. Sequencing was performed with immunoSEQ multiplex PCR; in TCRdb, only in-frame clones are kept and a portion is missing. Of a few hundred thousand clones listed, about 80% are singletons. CDR1 is SGHRS and CDR2 is YFSETQ in the germline V gene. This CDR3 is 12 amino acids long. J was trimmed by 2 bases and V by 9 bases; bases with no gene match: 3. The origin of this receptor is a girl aged 2 to 9 in good health and CMV-seronegative. Specimen: PBMCs. V and J are TRBV5-1 and TRBJ2-5; 8 positions agree with TRBD1. The CDR3 sequence is CATGTGQETQYF. In DNA, the CDR3 is TGCGCCACCGGGACAGGTCAAGAGACCCAGTACTTC. The whole variable domain, filled in from reference TRBV5-1 and TRBJ2-5, reads KAGVTQTPRYLIKTRGQQVTLSCSPISGHRSVSWYQQTPGQGLQFLFEYFSETQRNKGNFPGRFSGRQFSNSRSEMNVSTLELGDSALYLCATGTGQETQYFGPGTRLLVL.